This paragraph covers one T cell receptor beta chain sequence. What it binds is not known. This entry belongs to a study of cytomegalovirus exposure and HLA in healthy donors. Notes on the study in general: For most TCR beta V segments, an earlier analysis put the productive rate at about 87% or about 30% of the time. A few V segments could not be told apart, such as TRBV6-2 and TRBV6-3, and were left out.

Germline V gene lookup returns CDR1 LNHNV and CDR2 YYDKDF (reference sequence). Trimming took 1 base from V and 5 from J, leaving 9 bases between them. This CDR3 contains 14 residues. Primers: 60 Vbeta forward and 13 Jbeta reverse. TCRdb's copy holds only in-frame clones and misses some; the assay was immunoSEQ multiplex PCR. Of about 190,000 clones listed, about 88% were seen once; the top ten hold approximately 1.5%. Sequenced material: PBMCs. The J gene is TRBJ1-5, the V gene TRBV15; a possible D gene is TRBD1 (5 bases). This TCR was sampled from a woman younger than 35 in good health and CMV-seronegative. The CDR3 DNA is TGTGCCACCAGCAGAGGGACAAGGTATCAGCCCCAGCATTTT. Its protein product is CATSRGTRYQPQHF.